One and the same sample provided the 18 T cell receptor beta chains below, sequenced in a study of T cell repertoires in cytomegalovirus infection (dated by TCRdb to between 2017 and 2020). Their target antigens are unknown. This specimen's treatment or condition label, interpreted: in vitro stimulation with specific CMV peptide epitopes to enrich CMV-specific T cells. TCRdb shows the sequencer as Illumina HiSeq 1500. Using fastp at Q25 and MiXCR, TCRdb reprocessed the public reads and kept productive beta chains. Every CDR3 protein is listed once, alongside the most common genes and DNA of its rows. This sample holds hundreds of thousands of distinct CDR3 sequences; approximately 40% were observed only once. The ten largest clones represent 40% to 50% of the sample. Source: cultured PBMCs, taken from culture after CMV antigen stimulation. The receptor source for this set is a human donor in good health (CMV status not recorded). Some clones in this sample may be carry-over from other donors' samples.

This clonotype has a handful of counts. The chain links TRBV7-9 to TRBJ2-2; weak D call: TRBD2 (6 bases). V dropped 5 bases and J dropped 4 bases, with 17 bases sitting between them. The CDR3 has 16 residues. Germline values: CDR1 SEHNR, CDR2 FQNEAQ (reference sequence). CDR3 nucleotides: TGTGCCAGCAGCCCCGGGAGAGCCCGCGGCACCGGGGAGCTGTTTTTT. Its translation: CASSPGRARGTGELFF.

This clonotype was counted once. This chain links TRBV12-3 or TRBV12-4 with TRBJ2-7; D gene uncertain. V dropped 3 bases and J dropped 3 bases, with 6 bases sitting between them. This CDR3 has 12 residues. As DNA, the CDR3 is TGTGCCAGCAGTTTCAGCGTCTACGAGCAGTACTTC. It specifies CASSFSVYEQYF.

There are many counts of this clonotype. The chain combines TRBV27 with TRBJ1-1; D unclear. Per germline, CDR1 MNHEY and CDR2 SMNVEV (reference sequence). The CDR3 has 14 amino acids. V was trimmed by 3 bases and J by 8 bases, leaving 16 bases between them. CDR3 sequence: CASSFEPPGREAFF. The DNA of the CDR3 is TGTGCCAGCAGTTTCGAGCCCCCAGGCCGCGAAGCTTTCTTT.

This clonotype has a handful of counts. This chain connects TRBV7-2 to TRBJ2-5, with TRBD2 identical over 14 bases. This CDR3 comprises 17 residues. With 5 bases clipped from V and 5 bases from J, the junction kept 10 bases outside the gene matches. CDR1 is SGHTA, CDR2 FQGNSA, per germline. The CDR3 region has the DNA TGTGCCAGCAGCGTTATGACTAGCGGGGGGGGGAGGGAGACCCAGTACTTC. It translates to CASSVMTSGGGRETQYF.

The V and J genes are TRBV7-2 and TRBJ2-1, with TRBD2 as a possible D gene (7 bases). The CDR3 runs to 15 residues. In germline, CDR1 is SGHTA, CDR2 FQGNSA. With 1 base removed from V and 8 bases from J, the gap between germline ends came to 15 bases. The CDR3 region has the DNA TGTGCCAGCAGCTTAGGTCTACAAGGGGGGGATGAGCAGTTCTTC. It yields the protein CASSLGLQGGDEQFF.

The J gene is TRBJ2-1, the V gene TRBV12-3 or TRBV12-4; D is undetermined. The CDR3 has 11 residues. V lost 7 bases, J lost 3 bases, and 4 bases lay in between. In DNA, the CDR3 is TGTGCCAGCAACCTCTACAATGAGCAGTTCTTC. This gives the protein CASNLYNEQFF.

This chain joins TRBV7-2 and TRBJ2-3, with 8 bases lining up with TRBD2. The V gene end was trimmed by 6 bases and the J gene end by 2 bases; junction bases not matched to a gene: 4. Germline CDR1 and CDR2: SGHTA and FQGNSA. The CDR3 is made up of 14 amino acids. The CDR3, as DNA: TGTGCCAGCAGGCGGGGGGCGGTCACAGATACGCAGTATTTT. The encoded protein is CASRRGAVTDTQYF.

This sequence joins TRBV6-2 or TRBV6-3 and TRBJ2-7; unclear D gene. Germline V CDR1 and CDR2: MNHEY, SVGEGT. Trimming cost V 6 bases and J 2 bases, with 17 bases left between them. This CDR3 comprises 15 residues. The CDR3 sequence: CASRHRWAVTYEQYF. The DNA for the CDR3 is TGTGCCAGCAGGCACCGCTGGGCGGTAACCTACGAGCAGTACTTC.

The CDR3 DNA is TGCAGTGCTAGAACTAGCGGGAGGGCCTGGAATGAGCAGTTCTTC. Amino acids: CSARTSGRAWNEQFF. The chain has TRBV20-1 and TRBJ2-1; 13 bases align to TRBD2. The length of the CDR3 is 15 residues. J was trimmed by 7 bases and V by 2 bases; bases with no gene match: 5. Germline loops: CDR1 DFQATT, CDR2 SNEGSKA (reference sequence).

This sequence joins TRBV7-9 and TRBJ2-5; no clear D. Germline loops: CDR1 SEHNR, CDR2 FQNEAQ (reference sequence). The germline V and J ends were trimmed by 4 bases and 1 base, with 7 bases remaining between them. The CDR3 totals 13 residues. CDR3 sequence: CASSWAGQETQYF. The CDR3 region has the DNA TGTGCCAGCAGCTGGGCAGGCCAAGAGACCCAGTACTTC.

The chain couples TRBV7-6 to TRBJ2-7, with 8 bases that match TRBD2. The germline V gene has CDR1 SGHVS and CDR2 FNYEAQ. Unmatched junction bases numbered 8, after V lost 5 bases and J lost 5 bases. CDR3 length: 14 amino acids. CDR3 protein: CASSARGGQDEQYF. Here the CDR3 DNA reads TGTGCCAGCAGCGCACGGGGGGGCCAGGACGAGCAGTACTTC.

This clonotype has only a few counts. The rearrangement joins TRBV6-2 or TRBV6-3 to TRBJ1-5, with a weak D call TRBD1 (5 bases). The CDR3 spans 14 residues. In germline, CDR1 is MNHEY, CDR2 SVGEGT. Trimming stripped 8 bases from V and 3 bases from J, with 14 bases between. The CDR3 DNA follows: TGTGCCAGCCGGGACCGGATTTACAATCAGCCCCAGCATTTT. It encodes CASRDRIYNQPQHF.

The genes are TRBV12-3 or TRBV12-4 and TRBJ2-5, with D perhaps matching TRBD2 (5 bases). The CDR3 is made up of 13 amino acids. V was shortened by 7 bases and J by 4 bases, with 13 bases between the two germline ends. The CDR3 reads CASTARGGETQYF. In nucleotides, the CDR3 is TGTGCCAGCACCGCGAGAGGAGGAGAGACCCAGTACTTC.

This chain connects TRBV4-3 to TRBJ2-7; TRBD2 matches at 9 bases. The J segment lost 3 bases and the V segment lost 0 bases, leaving 6 bases of the junction unmatched. In germline, CDR1 is LGHNA, CDR2 YSLEER. CDR3 length: 16 residues. The CDR3 DNA sequence: TGCGCCAGCAGCCAAGACGCGACTAGCGGATACTACGAGCAGTACTTC. Its translation is CASSQDATSGYYEQYF.

The chain joins TRBV20-1 to TRBJ1-4; TRBD1 matches at 7 bases. V lost 4 bases to trimming and J lost 7 bases; unmatched junction nucleotides: 9. The CDR3 has 14 residues. Germline CDR1 and CDR2: DFQATT and SNEGSKA (reference sequence). Here the CDR3 DNA reads TGCAGTGCTACCCACCCAGGGGGAGGTGAAAAACTGTTTTTT. This gives the protein CSATHPGGGEKLFF.

Of note for this clonotype: Mismatch with germline at one junction end may stem from a read error. CDR3 nucleotide sequence: TGTGCCAACAGCTCCGTCGGGCAGCCCCAGCATTTT. The encoded protein is CANSSVGQPQHF. V and J are TRBV7-2 and TRBJ1-5; unclear D gene. This CDR3 is built from 12 residues. The germline V gene has CDR1 SGHTA and CDR2 FQGNSA.

V gene TRBV5-4 combines with J gene TRBJ1-1; possible D gene TRBD1, 5 bases. This CDR3 contains 13 residues. CDR1 is SGHNT and CDR2 is YYREEE in the germline V gene (reference sequence). Trimming cost V 4 bases and J 1 base, with 8 bases left between them. The CDR3 DNA reads as TGTGCCAGCAGCCCGACAGAGAACACTGAAGCTTTCTTT. Its translation: CASSPTENTEAFF. The whole variable domain, filled in from reference TRBV5-4 and TRBJ1-1, reads ETGVTQSPTHLIKTRGQQVTLRCSSQSGHNTVSWYQQALGQGPQFIFQYYREEENGRGNFPPRFSGLQFPNYSSELNVNALELDDSALYLCASSPTENTEAFFGQGTRLTVV.

The J gene is TRBJ2-1, the V gene TRBV7-6, with D possibly matching TRBD2 (5 bases). This CDR3 region has 13 residues. V was shortened by 1 base and J by 11 bases, with 12 bases between the two germline ends. The germline V gene encodes CDR1 SGHVS and CDR2 FNYEAQ. This chain's CDR3 is CASSLDPVTKQFF. The CDR3 DNA reads TGTGCCAGCAGCTTAGATCCCGTGACTAAGCAGTTCTTC.